These 21 T cell receptor beta chains share one sample of origin, sequenced in a study of blood T cell repertoires in COVID-19 (dated by TCRdb to 2018 to 2020). The protocol used for the library was the immunoSEQ multiplex PCR assay. This is the immuneACCESS table as TCRdb keeps it, with only in-frame sequences that have V and J called. A part of the clones is gone; compared with another copy, unresolved V genes explain less than half, and the rest is unexplained. Here the sample has about 250,000 clones; approximately 88% occur a single time. 2.6% of the sample is in the top ten clones. Sequenced: PBMCs or T cells enriched from blood (not recorded which). These receptors were obtained from a woman between 25 and 40 years old with acute COVID-19.

This clone was seen once. This chain links TRBV11-2 with TRBJ1-1; possibly TRBD1 for D (6 bases). The CDR3 covers 13 residues. V lost 1 base, J lost 7 bases, and 10 bases lay in between. In germline, CDR1 is SGHAT, CDR2 FQNNGV. The CDR3 reads CASSLGTDVEAFF. The CDR3 DNA reads TGTGCCAGCAGCTTAGGGACAGACGTTGAAGCTTTCTTT.

This chain connects TRBV6-2 or TRBV6-3 to TRBJ2-5; TRBD1 matches at 7 bases. Germline CDR1 is MNHEY and CDR2 is SVGEGT. V lost 2 bases to trimming and J lost 13 bases; unmatched junction nucleotides: 7. The CDR3 is 12 amino acids. CDR3 region: CASSYDWDRRYF. As DNA, the CDR3 is TGTGCCAGCAGTTACGACTGGGACAGACGGTACTTC.

V usage is TRBV5-4 and J usage is TRBJ2-5, with 7 bases matching TRBD1. V dropped 3 bases and J dropped 4; count of bases not matched to a gene: 9. This CDR3 has 15 residues. Germline values: CDR1 SGHNT, CDR2 YYREEE (reference sequence). The CDR3 sequence: CASSSRQGRGETQYF. CDR3 DNA: TGTGCCAGCAGCTCGAGACAGGGCCGAGGAGAGACCCAGTACTTC.

The CDR3 spells CASSPPGQGNTEAFF. CDR3 sequence (DNA): TGCGCCAGCAGCCCTCCGGGACAGGGTAACACTGAAGCTTTCTTT. This chain links TRBV5-1 with TRBJ1-1; 9 bases match TRBD1. Germline lookup yields CDR1 SGHRS and CDR2 YFSETQ. V lost 4 bases to trimming and J lost 2 bases; unmatched junction nucleotides: 6. The CDR3 has 15 residues.

V usage is TRBV10-3 and J usage is TRBJ1-5; D remains ambiguous. V lost 3 bases and J 6 bases, leaving 6 bases between the germline ends. Germline values: CDR1 ENHRY, CDR2 SYGVKD. There are 12 residues in the CDR3. The CDR3 reads CAISDMFQPQHF. The DNA for the CDR3 is TGTGCCATCAGTGATATGTTTCAGCCCCAGCATTTT.

This clone was seen only once. The CDR3 region has the DNA TGCGCCAGCAGCCAAGGTTGGACAGGGGACTATGGCTACACCTTC. It translates to CASSQGWTGDYGYTF. The chain recombines TRBV4-1 with TRBJ1-2; 9 bases line up with TRBD1. Trimming took 1 base from V and 3 from J; bases not matched to a gene: 3. CDR3 length equals 15 residues. Germline V gene lookup returns CDR1 MGHRA and CDR2 YSYEKL.

The chain has TRBV6-5 and TRBJ2-7; 9 bases are a match to TRBD2. Germline V lookup: CDR1 MNHEY, CDR2 SVGAGI. The CDR3 spans 15 residues. After removal of 0 bases from V and 2 bases from J, the junction contained 2 bases not matched to a gene. The CDR3 loop is CASSYSAGGPYEQYF. The CDR3 region has the DNA TGTGCCAGCAGTTACTCAGCGGGGGGCCCCTACGAGCAGTACTTC.

The CDR3 loop reads CASSSITSGGVDTQYF. The CDR3 DNA reads as TGTGCCAGCAGCTCCATAACTAGCGGGGGGGTGGATACGCAGTATTTT. The rearrangement uses TRBV13 and TRBJ2-3; TRBD2 matches 13 bases. Trimming took 4 bases from V and 6 from J; bases not matched to a gene: 7. Germline assignment: CDR1 PRHDT and CDR2 FYEKMQ (reference sequence). The CDR3 loop spans 16 amino acids.

This sequence joins TRBV2 and TRBJ2-5, with 12 bases identical to TRBD2. Germline V gene sequence: CDR1 SNHLY, CDR2 FYNNEI. This CDR3 contains 15 residues. J was trimmed by 6 bases and V by 7 bases; bases with no gene match: 9. The DNA for the CDR3 is TGTGCCAGCAATCCTGATCTAGCGGGGGGGAAGACCCAGTACTTC. Translated, it gives CASNPDLAGGKTQYF.

The V call is TRBV30, the J call TRBJ2-3, with TRBD2 matching over 8 bases. The CDR3 contains 19 residues. In germline, CDR1 is GTSNPN, CDR2 SVGIG (reference sequence). V lost 0 bases to trimming and J lost 1 base; unmatched junction nucleotides: 15. DNA of the CDR3: TGTGCCTGGAGTGTACTTAATGGGGTAGCGGGGCCCTGCACAGATACGCAGTATTTT. It is translated as CAWSVLNGVAGPCTDTQYF.

The rearrangement uses TRBV19 and TRBJ2-5; D might be TRBD1 (5 bases). V was clipped by 1 base and J by 3 bases, with 6 bases between them. The length of the CDR3 is 13 residues. Germline values: CDR1 LNHDA, CDR2 SQIVND (reference sequence). This CDR3 reads CASSIATEETQYF. CDR3 DNA sequence: TGTGCCAGTAGTATAGCGACAGAAGAGACCCAGTACTTC.

The chain couples TRBV3-1 (or the pseudogene TRBV3-2) to TRBJ1-5, with D perhaps TRBD1 (5 bases). The CDR3 has 16 amino acids. Germline V gives CDR1 LGHDT, CDR2 YNNKEL (reference sequence). Trimming left V 4 bases short and J 0 bases short, with 13 bases between. Here the CDR3 reads CASSPGQTYSNQPQHF. The CDR3 coding sequence is TGTGCCAGCAGCCCAGGACAAACTTATAGCAATCAGCCCCAGCATTTT.

The chain uses TRBV10-1 and TRBJ2-5; D is perhaps TRBD1 (6 bases). Germline values: CDR1 WNHNN, CDR2 SYGVQD (reference sequence). V was clipped by 3 bases and J by 2 bases, with 7 bases between them. The CDR3 loop spans 13 amino acids. The CDR3 protein is CASSDGQQETQYF. CDR3 sequence (DNA): TGCGCCAGCAGTGATGGACAGCAAGAGACCCAGTACTTC.

The chain links TRBV10-3 to TRBJ1-1; D gene unclear. Trimming stripped 3 bases from V and 6 bases from J, with 5 bases between. Germline CDR1 and CDR2: ENHRY and SYGVKD. The CDR3 is 11 amino acids. The CDR3 reads CAISDSAEAFF. CDR3 in DNA: TGTGCCATCAGTGACAGCGCTGAAGCTTTCTTT.

The J gene is TRBJ1-6, the V gene TRBV18, with 7 bases aligning to TRBD1. In germline, CDR1 is KGHSH, CDR2 LQKENI. This CDR3 has 15 residues. Trimming cost V 6 bases and J 5 bases; bases outside gene matches: 7. CDR3 DNA sequence: TGTGCCAGCTCCCGCCGGGACAGTGATAATTCACCCCTCCACTTT. It encodes CASSRRDSDNSPLHF. The entire variable domain, with the rest obtained from reference TRBV18 and TRBJ1-6, is as follows: NAGVMQNPRHLVRRRGQEARLRCSPMKGHSHVYWYRQLPEEGLKFMVYLQKENIIDESGMPKERFSAEFPKEGPSILRIQQVVRGDSAAYFCASSRRDSDNSPLHFGNGTRLTVT.

The chain employs TRBV5-6 and TRBJ1-6; 9 nucleotides align to TRBD1. Looked up from germline, CDR1 is SGHDT and CDR2 is YYEEEE. Trimming at V came to 2 bases and at J to 7 bases, leaving 4 bases not matched to a gene. This CDR3 has 15 residues. In nucleotides, the CDR3 is TGTGCCAGCAGCTTTACCGGGACAGGGAATTCACCCCTCCACTTT. Translated: CASSFTGTGNSPLHF.

This chain links TRBV9 with TRBJ1-3, with D uncertain. The CDR3 is made up of 15 amino acids. V was cut by 4 bases and J by 4 bases, with 15 bases left in between. Germline assignment: CDR1 SGDLS and CDR2 YYNGEE. The CDR3 DNA sequence: TGTGCCAGCAGCCCCCAGGATTACTCGGGAAACACCATATATTTT. It codes for CASSPQDYSGNTIYF.

V and J are TRBV7-8 and TRBJ1-4; 9 bases are shared with TRBD1. This CDR3 has 14 amino acids. Germline trimming cut 1 base from V and 8 bases from J; bases unmatched to any gene: 2. Germline lookup yields CDR1 SGHVS and CDR2 FQNEAQ. CDR3 sequence (DNA): TGTGCCAGCAGCTTAGACAGGGGGCGGGAAAAACTGTTTTTT. Amino acids: CASSLDRGREKLFF. The whole variable domain, remainder taken from reference TRBV7-8 and TRBJ1-4, is GAGVSQSPRYKVAKRGQDVALRCDPISGHVSLFWYQQALGQGPEFLTYFQNEAQLDKSGLPSDRFFAERPEGSVSTLKIQRTQQEDSAVYLCASSLDRGREKLFFGSGTQLSVL.

This clone was picked up one time. CDR3 nucleotides: TGCGCCAGCAGTGAGTGGCGGACAGATACGCAGTATTTT. Its translation: CASSEWRTDTQYF. This chain links TRBV10-2 with TRBJ2-3; D gene uncertain. V lost 1 base and J 3 bases, leaving 5 bases between the germline ends. Germline V CDR1 and CDR2: WSHSY, SAAADI. This CDR3 spans 13 amino acids.

This clone came up a few times. The V call is TRBV4-3, the J call TRBJ1-1; 7 bases line up with TRBD1. The J segment lost 1 base and the V segment lost 2 bases, leaving 4 bases of the junction unmatched. Per germline, CDR1 LGHNA and CDR2 YSLEER. The CDR3 sequence is 15 residues long. The CDR3, as DNA: TGCGCCAGCAGCCAAAGAGGGACAGCGAACACTGAAGCTTTCTTT. It codes for CASSQRGTANTEAFF.

The CDR3 region has the DNA TGTGCCAGCTCACCAGGGACAGACTATGGCTACACCTTC. Protein sequence: CASSPGTDYGYTF. This chain joins TRBV18 and TRBJ1-2, with TRBD1 matching over 7 bases. The CDR3 is 13 residues long. V was pared by 2 bases and J by 3 bases, with 0 bases of the junction left unmatched. Germline lookup yields CDR1 KGHSH and CDR2 LQKENI.